The 19 T cell receptor beta chains below come from one sample, sequenced in a study of Graves' ophthalmopathy and Graves' hyperthyroidism. As the template, RNA transcripts were used to amplify TCR beta CDR3 regions. The first-round RT-PCR employed HTBI primers together with the Qiagen OneStep RT-PCR kit. A multiplex PCR was then performed as the second round. TCRdb re-called the multiplex PCR reads with MiXCR, one entry per CDR3 protein. Found here are about 220,000 distinct CDR3 sequences, about a fifth of them singletons; the top ten hold approximately 39%. Specimen: peripheral blood. The receptor set was obtained from a woman aged 45-59 years with Graves' ophthalmopathy.

This clonotype was counted many times. The rearrangement links TRBV19 to TRBJ1-1, with 8 bases identical to TRBD1. The junction had 4 bases not matched to a gene; V was cut back by 3 bases and J by 4 bases. The CDR3 contains 14 residues. Germline values: CDR1 LNHDA, CDR2 SQIVND (reference sequence). The CDR3 bases are TGTGCCAGTAGTATGAGACAGGGGAGCACTGAAGCTTTCTTT. It codes for CASSMRQGSTEAFF.

This clonotype has ten or more counts. V gene TRBV11-2 combines with J gene TRBJ2-6; D is ambiguous. Per germline, CDR1 SGHAT and CDR2 FQNNGV. V was cut by 3 bases and J by 0 bases, with 6 bases left in between. The CDR3 covers 15 residues. The CDR3 protein is CASSLILSGANVLTF. CDR3 DNA sequence: TGTGCCAGCAGCTTGATTCTCTCTGGGGCCAACGTCCTGACTTTC.

This clonotype was seen many times. V usage is TRBV15 and J usage is TRBJ2-2; D may be TRBD2 (5 bases). Germline loops: CDR1 LNHNV, CDR2 YYDKDF (reference sequence). Trimming took off 6 bases at V and 2 bases at J, with 10 bases between the two ends. This CDR3 has 14 amino acids. The CDR3 region has the DNA TGTGCCACCAGAATAGCGACCAACACCGGGGAGCTGTTTTTT. Amino acid sequence: CATRIATNTGELFF. Together with reference TRBV15 and TRBJ2-2, the CDR3 gives the full variable domain: DAMVIQNPRYQVTQFGKPVTLSCSQTLNHNVMYWYQQKSSQAPKLLFHYYDKDFNNEADTPDNFQSRRPNTSFCFLDIRSPGLGDTAMYLCATRIATNTGELFFGEGSRLTVL.

This clonotype was counted at least ten times. This chain uses TRBV15 with TRBJ1-5; tentatively, D is TRBD1 (6 bases). Trimming pared 5 bases from V and 7 bases from J, leaving 18 bases between. Germline V gene data show CDR1 as LNHNV and CDR2 as YYDKDF (reference sequence). The CDR3 length is 15 residues. The CDR3 sequence is CATSLDGGRGQPQHF. The CDR3 nucleotides read TGTGCCACCAGCCTCGACGGGGGGCGCGGGCAGCCCCAGCATTTT.

This clonotype was counted many times. CDR3 loop: CASSLGRQRETQYF. The CDR3 nucleotides are TGTGCCAGCAGCTTAGGTCGGCAGAGAGAGACCCAGTACTTC. V gene TRBV7-2 combines with J gene TRBJ2-5; D ambiguous. This CDR3 spans 14 amino acids. The V end was cut by 1 base, the J end by 4 bases, with 10 bases between. The V gene's germline CDR1 is SGHTA and CDR2 FQGNSA.

A few counts support this clonotype. The rearrangement links TRBV4-1 to TRBJ2-5, with 7 bases that match TRBD1. V lost 1 base, J lost 1 base, and 3 bases stayed unmatched. Per the germline V gene, CDR1 is MGHRA and CDR2 is YSYEKL. CDR3 length: 15 amino acids. This CDR3 reads CASSQARDSQETQYF. DNA of the CDR3: TGCGCCAGCAGCCAAGCCCGGGACAGCCAAGAGACCCAGTACTTC.

Worth noting for this clonotype: A junction end diverges from the germline sequence, so it may reflect a read error. The chain has TRBV20-1 and TRBJ1-1; the D is unclear. The V gene's germline CDR1 is DFQATT and CDR2 SNEGSKA (reference sequence). The CDR3 runs 12 residues. The CDR3 loop is CSASSPDTEALF. The CDR3, as DNA: TGCAGTGCTAGTTCCCCCGACACTGAAGCCCTCTTT.

This clonotype was counted once. The chain has TRBV29-1 and TRBJ2-7, with unresolved D. The CDR3 has 12 residues. Germline V gene sequence: CDR1 SQVTM, CDR2 ANQGSEA. Trimming took 4 bases from V and 7 from J, leaving 14 bases between them. The CDR3 sequence is CSVADGEVEQYF. CDR3 coding DNA: TGCAGCGTTGCAGATGGGGAAGTGGAGCAGTACTTC.

This clonotype was detected only a few times. The V call is TRBV5-1, the J call TRBJ2-3; 13 nucleotides match TRBD2. The junction had 6 bases not matched to a gene; V was cut back by 2 bases and J by 3 bases. The germline gives CDR1 SGHRS, CDR2 YFSETQ. This CDR3 has 17 residues. The CDR3 loop is CASSLYGLAGVTDTQYF. The CDR3 coding sequence is TGCGCCAGCAGCTTATACGGACTAGCGGGAGTTACAGATACGCAGTATTTT.

Many counts were recorded for this clonotype. The chain uses TRBV6-5 and TRBJ1-1, with 12 bases aligning to TRBD1. This CDR3 contains 15 residues. V dropped 0 bases and J dropped 6; count of bases not matched to a gene: 2. Germline V CDR1 and CDR2: MNHEY, SVGAGI. For the CDR3, the DNA is TGTGCCAGCAGTTACTCCGGGACAGGGGGCCCTGAAGCTTTCTTT. Translated: CASSYSGTGGPEAFF.

Points on this clonotype: A much more abundant neighbour one base away suggests this may be a read error. The V gene is TRBV5-4, the J gene TRBJ1-1; D is uncertain. V lost 0 bases and J 1 base, leaving 7 bases between the germline ends. Germline CDR1 reads SGHNT; CDR2 reads YYREEE (reference sequence). There are 14 residues in the CDR3. The CDR3 here is CASSLGLRNTEAFF. The CDR3 nucleotides are TGTGCCAGCAGCTTGGGACTTAGGAACACTGAAGCTTTCTTT.

Here the CDR3 reads CASSKRQGETQYF. CDR3 sequence (DNA): TGTGCCAGCAGCAAAAGACAGGGGGAGACCCAGTACTTC. The chain joins TRBV7-9 to TRBJ2-5, with TRBD1 identical over 8 bases. Looked up from germline, CDR1 is SEHNR and CDR2 is FQNEAQ (reference sequence). After removal of 5 bases from V and 5 bases from J, the junction contained 4 bases not matched to a gene. There are 13 residues in the CDR3.

The table lists this clonotype with a few counts. The chain joins TRBV3-1 to TRBJ2-4, with a possible D match to TRBD1 (5 bases). V lost 4 bases and J lost 2, with 12 bases in between. There are 15 residues in the CDR3. Germline loops: CDR1 LGHDT, CDR2 YNNKEL (reference sequence). The CDR3 loop reads CASSLRQGSKNIQYF. In DNA, the CDR3 is TGTGCCAGCAGCCTTCGCCAGGGTTCCAAAAACATTCAGTACTTC.

This clonotype was detected ten times or more. This rearrangement joins TRBV2 to TRBJ2-2, with D possibly being TRBD2 (6 bases). The germline V gene encodes CDR1 SNHLY and CDR2 FYNNEI. The V gene lost 8 bases and the J gene lost 8 bases, with 6 bases spanning the gap. The CDR3 runs 10 residues. In DNA form, the CDR3 reads TGTGCCAGCGGAGGGGGGGAGCTGTTTTTT. Residues: CASGGGELFF.

This clonotype was seen ten or more times. The chain employs TRBV30 and TRBJ2-7; 10 positions match TRBD2. Per germline, CDR1 GTSNPN and CDR2 SVGIG (reference sequence). V was clipped by 5 bases and J by 8 bases; unmatched bases: 18. This CDR3 has 16 residues. Here the CDR3 DNA reads TGTGCCTGGGGACCCCAAAGCGGGAGGGCTATTACGCAGCAGTACTTC. Its translation is CAWGPQSGRAITQQYF.

The chain is built from TRBV27 and TRBJ1-1, with D perhaps TRBD1 (6 bases). The CDR3 has 13 residues. V shed 6 bases and J shed 7 bases, with 15 bases lying between them. The germline CDR1 and CDR2 sequences are MNHEY and SMNVEV (reference sequence). The CDR3 coding sequence is TGTGCCAGCAGACCACCGACAGGAATTGAAGCTTTCTTT. Translating it yields CASRPPTGIEAFF.

The chain has TRBV7-2 and TRBJ2-7; 10 bases fit TRBD1. V was pared by 5 bases and J by 2 bases, with 6 bases of the junction left unmatched. Germline lookup yields CDR1 SGHTA and CDR2 FQGNSA. This CDR3 comprises 15 residues. The CDR3 loop reads CASSVMGQGTYEQYF. CDR3 DNA: TGTGCCAGCAGCGTAATGGGACAGGGGACCTACGAGCAGTACTTC.

In its sample, this clonotype was seen many times. As DNA, the CDR3 is TGTGCCAGCAGCTTGGCCCGGGACAGGGGATGGGACGAGCAGTACTTC. Amino acid sequence: CASSLARDRGWDEQYF. This chain links TRBV5-6 with TRBJ2-7; 10 bases agree with TRBD1. Germline V gene sequence: CDR1 SGHDT, CDR2 YYEEEE. CDR3 length: 16 amino acids. V lost 0 bases, J lost 5 bases, and 8 bases stayed unmatched.

V and J are TRBV20-1 and TRBJ1-2; weak D call: TRBD1 (5 bases). The germline V and J ends were trimmed by 7 bases and 3 bases, with 6 bases remaining between them. Looked up from germline, CDR1 is DFQATT and CDR2 is SNEGSKA (reference sequence). The CDR3 covers 10 residues. The CDR3 DNA sequence: TGCAGTGTACAGGACTATGGCTACACCTTC. Translating it yields CSVQDYGYTF.